This T cell receptor beta chain was sequenced for a study of OX40 agonist ivuxolimab in advanced cancers. Germline V lookup: CDR1 LNHDA, CDR2 SQIVND (reference sequence). The CDR3 consists of 14 residues. The ends were cut back, 10 bases at V and 7 bases at J, with 20 bases in the middle. TCRdb's table, derived via immunoSEQ multiplex PCR, lists solely in-frame clones and lacks some. The data hold about 73,000 clones, with about 85% observed a single time. The specimen was CD4+ or CD8+ T cells sorted from blood, collected in a trial of the OX40 agonist ivuxolimab. This clonotype was obtained from an adult with an advanced solid tumor such as melanoma, head and neck, liver or kidney cancer. V usage is TRBV19 and J usage is TRBJ2-1; maybe TRBD2 (5 bases). CDR3 DNA: TGTGCCACCTCTGCCGGGCAGCCGGGGAATGAGCAGTTCTTC. Translating gives CATSAGQPGNEQFF.